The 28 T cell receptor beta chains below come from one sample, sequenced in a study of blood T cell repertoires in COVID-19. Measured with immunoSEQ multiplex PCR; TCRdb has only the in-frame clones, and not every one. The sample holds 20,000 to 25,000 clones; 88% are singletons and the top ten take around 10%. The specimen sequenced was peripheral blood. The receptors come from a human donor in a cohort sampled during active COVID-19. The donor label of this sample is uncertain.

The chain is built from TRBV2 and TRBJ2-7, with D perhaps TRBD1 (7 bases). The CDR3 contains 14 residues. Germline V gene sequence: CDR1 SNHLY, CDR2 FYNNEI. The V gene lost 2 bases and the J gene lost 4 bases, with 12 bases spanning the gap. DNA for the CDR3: TGTGCCAGCAGTGAAACGACAGGGACTTACGAGCAGTACTTC. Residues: CASSETTGTYEQYF.

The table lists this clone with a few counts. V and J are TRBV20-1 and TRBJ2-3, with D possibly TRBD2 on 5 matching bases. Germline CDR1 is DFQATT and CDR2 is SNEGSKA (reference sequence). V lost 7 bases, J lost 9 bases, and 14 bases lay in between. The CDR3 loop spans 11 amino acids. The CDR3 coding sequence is TGCAGTGGCGCTAGCCAGCAAACGCAGTATTTT. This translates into CSGASQQTQYF.

CDR3 nucleotides: TGTGCCAGCAGTGAACGCCTAGTGAAGCAGTTCTTC. As protein: CASSERLVKQFF. This sequence joins TRBV6-1 and TRBJ2-1; D gene unclear. The CDR3 extends over 12 amino acids. Trimming left V 2 bases short and J 11 bases short, with 10 bases between. Germline-derived CDR1 and CDR2 are MNHNS and SASEGT.

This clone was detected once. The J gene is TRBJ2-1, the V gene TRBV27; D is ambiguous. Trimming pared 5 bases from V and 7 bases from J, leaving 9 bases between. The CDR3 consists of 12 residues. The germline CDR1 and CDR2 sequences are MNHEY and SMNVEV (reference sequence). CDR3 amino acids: CASSPSRNEQFF. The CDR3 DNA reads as TGTGCCAGCAGTCCTTCGAGGAATGAGCAGTTCTTC.

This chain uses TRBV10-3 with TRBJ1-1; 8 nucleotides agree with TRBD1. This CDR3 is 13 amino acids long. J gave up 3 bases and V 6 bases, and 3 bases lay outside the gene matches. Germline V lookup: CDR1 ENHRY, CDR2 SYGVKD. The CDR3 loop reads CAIRDREDTEAFF. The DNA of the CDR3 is TGTGCCATCAGGGACAGGGAGGACACTGAAGCTTTCTTT.

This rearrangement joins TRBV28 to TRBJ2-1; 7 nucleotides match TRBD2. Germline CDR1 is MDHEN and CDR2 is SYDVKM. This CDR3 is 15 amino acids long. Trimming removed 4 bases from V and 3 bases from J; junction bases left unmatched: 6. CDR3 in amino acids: CASSSLAELYNEQFF. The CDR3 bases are TGTGCCAGCAGTTCCCTAGCGGAACTCTACAATGAGCAGTTCTTC.

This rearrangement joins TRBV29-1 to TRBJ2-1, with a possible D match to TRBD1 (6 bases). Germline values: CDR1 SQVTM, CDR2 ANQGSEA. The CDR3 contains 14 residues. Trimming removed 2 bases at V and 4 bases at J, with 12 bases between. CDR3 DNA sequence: TGCAGCGTTGAACCCCGGACAGCGTACAATGAGCAGTTCTTC. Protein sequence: CSVEPRTAYNEQFF.

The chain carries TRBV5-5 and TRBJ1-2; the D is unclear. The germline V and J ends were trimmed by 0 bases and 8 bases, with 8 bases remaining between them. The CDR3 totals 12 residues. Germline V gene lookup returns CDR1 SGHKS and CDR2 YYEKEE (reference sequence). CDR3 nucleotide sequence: TGTGCCAGCAGCTTGGTTACAGTCGGCTACACCTTC. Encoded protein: CASSLVTVGYTF.

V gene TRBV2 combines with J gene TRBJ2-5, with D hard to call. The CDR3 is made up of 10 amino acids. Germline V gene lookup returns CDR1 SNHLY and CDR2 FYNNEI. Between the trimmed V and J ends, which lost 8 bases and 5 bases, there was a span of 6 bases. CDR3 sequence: CASVRETQYF. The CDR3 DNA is TGTGCCAGCGTCAGGGAGACCCAGTACTTC.

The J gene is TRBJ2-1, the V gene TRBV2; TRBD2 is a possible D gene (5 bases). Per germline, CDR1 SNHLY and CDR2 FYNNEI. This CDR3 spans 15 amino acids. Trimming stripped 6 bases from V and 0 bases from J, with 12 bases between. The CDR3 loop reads CASSGISSSYNEQFF. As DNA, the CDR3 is TGTGCCAGCAGCGGGATTAGTTCCTCCTACAATGAGCAGTTCTTC.

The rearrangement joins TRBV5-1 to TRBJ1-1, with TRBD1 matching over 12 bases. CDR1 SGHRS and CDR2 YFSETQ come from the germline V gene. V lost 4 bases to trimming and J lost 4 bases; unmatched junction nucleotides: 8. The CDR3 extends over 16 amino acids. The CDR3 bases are TGCGCCAGCAGCCCTGGGACAGGGGGCGCCGGCACTGAAGCTTTCTTT. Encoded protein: CASSPGTGGAGTEAFF.

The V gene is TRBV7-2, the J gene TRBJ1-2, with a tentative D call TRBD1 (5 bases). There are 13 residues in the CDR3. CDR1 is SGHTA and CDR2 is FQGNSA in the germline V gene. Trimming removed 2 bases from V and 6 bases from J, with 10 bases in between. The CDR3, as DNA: TGTGCCAGCAGCTTATTCCAGGGAAATGGCTACACCTTC. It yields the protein CASSLFQGNGYTF.

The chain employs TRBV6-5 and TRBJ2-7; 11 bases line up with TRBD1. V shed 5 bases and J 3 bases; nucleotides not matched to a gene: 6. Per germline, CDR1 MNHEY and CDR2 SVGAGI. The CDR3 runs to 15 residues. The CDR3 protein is CASSLSGQGVYEQYF. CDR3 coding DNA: TGTGCCAGCAGTCTTTCGGGACAGGGGGTCTACGAGCAGTACTTC.

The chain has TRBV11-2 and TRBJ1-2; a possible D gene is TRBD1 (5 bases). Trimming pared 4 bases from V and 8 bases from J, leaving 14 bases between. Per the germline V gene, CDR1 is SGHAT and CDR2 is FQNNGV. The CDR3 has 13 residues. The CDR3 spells CASSWGVGGGYTF. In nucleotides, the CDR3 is TGTGCCAGCAGCTGGGGGGTGGGTGGCGGCTACACCTTC.

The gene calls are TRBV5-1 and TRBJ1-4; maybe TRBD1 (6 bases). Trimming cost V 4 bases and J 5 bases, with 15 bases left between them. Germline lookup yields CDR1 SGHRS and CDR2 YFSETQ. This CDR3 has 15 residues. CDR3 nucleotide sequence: TGCGCCAGCAGCCCAAAGGACAGCCGAAATGAAAAACTGTTTTTT. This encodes CASSPKDSRNEKLFF.

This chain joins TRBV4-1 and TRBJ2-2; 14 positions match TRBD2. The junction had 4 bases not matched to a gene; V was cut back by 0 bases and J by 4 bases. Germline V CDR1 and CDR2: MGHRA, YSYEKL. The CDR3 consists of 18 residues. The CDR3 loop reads CASSQDRLAGGGTGELFF. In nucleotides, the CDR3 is TGCGCCAGCAGCCAAGATAGACTAGCGGGAGGGGGCACCGGGGAGCTGTTTTTT.

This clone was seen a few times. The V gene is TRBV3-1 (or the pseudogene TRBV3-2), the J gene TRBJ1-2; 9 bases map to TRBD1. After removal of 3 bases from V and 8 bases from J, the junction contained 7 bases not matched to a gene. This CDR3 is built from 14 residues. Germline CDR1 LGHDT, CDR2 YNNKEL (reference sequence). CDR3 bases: TGTGCCAGCAGCCAGGGGGGACAGGGTAGAGGCTACACCTTC. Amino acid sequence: CASSQGGQGRGYTF.

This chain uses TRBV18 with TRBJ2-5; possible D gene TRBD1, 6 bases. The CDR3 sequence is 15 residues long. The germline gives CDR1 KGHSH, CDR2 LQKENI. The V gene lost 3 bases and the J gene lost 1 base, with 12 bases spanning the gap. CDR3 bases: TGTGCCAGCTCACCCAGGGGTTCAACCCAAGAGACCCAGTACTTC. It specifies CASSPRGSTQETQYF.

CDR3 sequence reads: CTSRSGTSGRKSDEQYF. The CDR3 DNA reads TGCACCAGCAGATCCGGGACTAGCGGGAGGAAATCCGACGAGCAGTACTTC. The chain joins TRBV1 to TRBJ2-7; the DNA was not used to check the table's D call, TRBD2. TRBV1 is listed as a pseudogene. CDR3 length equals 17 residues.

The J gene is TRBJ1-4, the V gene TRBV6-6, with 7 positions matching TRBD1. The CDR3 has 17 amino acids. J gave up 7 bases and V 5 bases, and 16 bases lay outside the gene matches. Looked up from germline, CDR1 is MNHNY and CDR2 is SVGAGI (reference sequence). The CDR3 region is CASSRIFRGQRGEKLFF. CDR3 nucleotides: TGTGCCAGCAGTCGAATATTCCGGGGACAGAGGGGTGAAAAACTGTTTTTT.

CDR3: CASSSNREGEQYF. The CDR3 DNA follows: TGTGCCAGCTCGTCCAACAGGGAAGGCGAGCAGTACTTC. The gene calls are TRBV18 and TRBJ2-7; possibly TRBD1 for D (6 bases). The V and J ends lost 6 bases and 6 bases respectively, with 15 bases between them. Germline V gives CDR1 KGHSH, CDR2 LQKENI. The CDR3 has 13 residues.

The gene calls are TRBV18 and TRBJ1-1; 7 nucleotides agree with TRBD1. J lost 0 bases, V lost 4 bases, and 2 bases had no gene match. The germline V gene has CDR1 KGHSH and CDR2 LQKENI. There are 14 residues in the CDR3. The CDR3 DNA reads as TGTGCCAGCTCACGACAGGGCCTGAACACTGAAGCTTTCTTT. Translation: CASSRQGLNTEAFF.

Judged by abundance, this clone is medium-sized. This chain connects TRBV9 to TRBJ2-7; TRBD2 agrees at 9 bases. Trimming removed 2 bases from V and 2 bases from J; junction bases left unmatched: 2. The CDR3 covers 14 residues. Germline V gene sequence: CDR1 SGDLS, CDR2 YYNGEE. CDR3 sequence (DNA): TGTGCCAGCAGCGTTAGCGGGAGCGCCTACGAGCAGTACTTC. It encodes CASSVSGSAYEQYF.

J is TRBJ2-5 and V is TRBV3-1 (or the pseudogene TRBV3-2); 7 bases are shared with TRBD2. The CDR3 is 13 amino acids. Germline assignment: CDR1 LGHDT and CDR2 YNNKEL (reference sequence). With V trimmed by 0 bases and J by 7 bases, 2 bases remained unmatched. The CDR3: CASSQDSGGTQYF. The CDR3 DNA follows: TGTGCCAGCAGCCAAGACTCGGGGGGGACCCAGTACTTC.

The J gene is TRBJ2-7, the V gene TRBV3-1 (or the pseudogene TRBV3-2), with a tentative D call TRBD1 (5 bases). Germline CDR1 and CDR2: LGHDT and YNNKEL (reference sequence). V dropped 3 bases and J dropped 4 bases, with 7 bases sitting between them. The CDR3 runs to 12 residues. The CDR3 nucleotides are TGTGCCAGCAGCCATGCAGGGTACGAGCAGTACTTC. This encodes CASSHAGYEQYF.

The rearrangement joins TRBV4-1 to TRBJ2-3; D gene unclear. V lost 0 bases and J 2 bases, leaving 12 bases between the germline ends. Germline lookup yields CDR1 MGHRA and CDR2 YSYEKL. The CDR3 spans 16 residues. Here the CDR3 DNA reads TGCGCCAGCAGCCAAGATGCGCCGAGCGCCACAGATACGCAGTATTTT. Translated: CASSQDAPSATDTQYF.

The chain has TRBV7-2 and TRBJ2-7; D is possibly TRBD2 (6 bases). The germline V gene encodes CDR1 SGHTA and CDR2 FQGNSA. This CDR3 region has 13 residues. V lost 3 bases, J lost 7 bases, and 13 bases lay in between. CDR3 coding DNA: TGTGCCAGCAGCTTTCAGACCCGGGGGGAGCAGTACTTC. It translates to CASSFQTRGEQYF.

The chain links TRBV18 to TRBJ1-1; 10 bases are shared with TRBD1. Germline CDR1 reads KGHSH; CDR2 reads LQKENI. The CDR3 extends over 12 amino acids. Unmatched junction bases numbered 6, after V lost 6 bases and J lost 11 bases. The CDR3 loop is CASSETGGFAFF. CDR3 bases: TGTGCCAGCTCTGAGACAGGGGGCTTTGCTTTCTTT.